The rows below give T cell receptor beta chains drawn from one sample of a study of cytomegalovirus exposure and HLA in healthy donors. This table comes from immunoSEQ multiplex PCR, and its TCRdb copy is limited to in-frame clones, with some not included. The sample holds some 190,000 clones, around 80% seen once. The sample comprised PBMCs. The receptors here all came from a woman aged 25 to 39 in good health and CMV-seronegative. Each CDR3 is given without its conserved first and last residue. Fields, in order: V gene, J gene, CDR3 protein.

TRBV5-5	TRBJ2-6	ASSRLTGPGANVLT
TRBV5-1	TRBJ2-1	ASSFHTYNEQF
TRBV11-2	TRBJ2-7	ASSPRGPYEQY
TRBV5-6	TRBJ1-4	ASSFKGQGNEKLF
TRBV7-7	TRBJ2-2	ASSSGPRGGTGELF
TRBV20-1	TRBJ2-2	SAPSTGELF
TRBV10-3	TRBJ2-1	AISPIDRAPYNEQF
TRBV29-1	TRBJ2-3	SVEPGSRGTDTQY
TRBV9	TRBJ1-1	ASSVDPQPQTGWGVNTEAF
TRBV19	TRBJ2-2	ASRLQGANTGELF
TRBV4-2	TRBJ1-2	ASSPAELSNYGYT
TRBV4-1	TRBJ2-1	ASSPSGTRSYNEQF
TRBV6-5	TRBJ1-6	ASSYSGSGSPLH
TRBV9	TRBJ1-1	ASSVEETRGTEAF
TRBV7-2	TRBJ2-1	ASSSLDRANEQF
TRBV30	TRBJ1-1	AWSARGRSNTEAF
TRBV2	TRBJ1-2	ASRSTGGVTDT
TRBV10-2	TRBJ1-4	ASSEPGLLNGKLF
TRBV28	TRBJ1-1	AGTPQGKNTEAF
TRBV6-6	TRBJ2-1	ASRGRGQGENEQF
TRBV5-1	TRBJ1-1	ASSLQRPGTGGWSNTEAF
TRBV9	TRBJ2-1	ASSVGLAGGYNEQF
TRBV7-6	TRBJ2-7	ASSSQDDDWNEQY
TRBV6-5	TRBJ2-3	ASKYGGTDTQY
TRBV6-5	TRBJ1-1	ASGGGVVGAF
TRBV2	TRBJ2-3	ASKGDPDTQY
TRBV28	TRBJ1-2	ASSLGGNGYT
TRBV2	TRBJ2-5	ASSGDYQETQY
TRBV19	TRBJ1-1	ASSIALRAVMNTEAF
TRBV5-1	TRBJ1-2	ASSLGQGNYGYT
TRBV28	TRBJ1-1	ASSHGGVGAEAF
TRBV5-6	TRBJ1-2	ASSFDSHYGYT
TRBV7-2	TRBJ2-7	ASSRRQGVYEQY
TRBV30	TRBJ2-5	AWSRGLQETQY
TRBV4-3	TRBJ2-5	ASSRQGTGQETQY
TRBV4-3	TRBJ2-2	ASSQRVPQGAGTGELF